This is a list of T cell receptor beta chains from one sample in a study of CD8 T cells in Susac syndrome. One entry per CDR3 protein results from TCRdb running MiXCR on the immunoSEQ multiplex PCR reads. The sample carries roughly 150,000 distinct CDR3 sequences, around 93% recorded once. Sample: CD8+ T cells from PBMCs. These receptors came from a human donor with Susac syndrome. Each CDR3 is given with its conserved first and last residue. D genes are given only for firm matches.

d_call: .
j_call: TRBJ2-1
v_call: TRBV9
cdr3_aa: CASSISPLDGGSYNEQFF
cdr3_nt: TGTGCCAGCAGCATCAGTCCGCTCGACGGAGGGTCCTACAATGAGCAGTTCTTC

d_call: .
j_call: TRBJ2-2
v_call: TRBV11-2
cdr3_aa: CASSLMGPPGELFF
cdr3_nt: TGTGCCAGCAGCTTAATGGGACCGCCCGGGGAGCTGTTTTTT

d_call: TRBD2
j_call: TRBJ2-1
v_call: TRBV27
cdr3_aa: CASITGTSNNEQFF
cdr3_nt: TGTGCCAGCATTACCGGGACTAGCAACAATGAGCAGTTCTTC

d_call: .
j_call: TRBJ2-7
v_call: TRBV12-5
cdr3_aa: CASGLVSGSSSYEQYF
cdr3_nt: TGTGCTAGTGGTTTGGTATCGGGGAGTAGCTCCTACGAGCAGTACTTC

d_call: .
j_call: TRBJ2-7
v_call: TRBV4-1
cdr3_aa: CASSHGQLYEQYF
cdr3_nt: TGCGCCAGCAGCCACGGGCAGCTTTACGAGCAGTACTTC

d_call: .
j_call: TRBJ2-3
v_call: TRBV7-9
cdr3_aa: CASSPPIPDTQYF
cdr3_nt: TGTGCCAGCAGCCCCCCAATCCCAGATACGCAGTATTTT

d_call: .
j_call: TRBJ2-7
v_call: TRBV9
cdr3_aa: CASSVVAGSYEQYF
cdr3_nt: TGTGCCAGCAGCGTAGTCGCAGGAAGTTACGAGCAGTACTTC

d_call: .
j_call: TRBJ2-3
v_call: TRBV9
cdr3_aa: CASSEHSSTHTDTQYF
cdr3_nt: TGTGCCAGCAGCGAGCACTCTAGCACCCACACAGATACGCAGTATTTT

d_call: TRBD1
j_call: TRBJ2-3
v_call: TRBV30
cdr3_aa: CACSTGPSTDTQYF
cdr3_nt: TGTGCCTGTTCGACAGGGCCTAGCACAGATACGCAGTATTTT

d_call: .
j_call: TRBJ1-4
v_call: TRBV2
cdr3_aa: CASIRTDEKLFF
cdr3_nt: TGTGCCAGCATTCGGACAGATGAAAAACTGTTTTTT

d_call: .
j_call: TRBJ2-7
v_call: TRBV14
cdr3_aa: CASSHSLAHYEQYF
cdr3_nt: TGTGCCAGCAGCCATTCACTAGCCCACTACGAGCAGTACTTC

d_call: .
j_call: TRBJ1-5
v_call: TRBV15
cdr3_aa: CATSRVVSVADQPQHF
cdr3_nt: TGTGCCACCAGCAGAGTGGTATCGGTGGCGGATCAGCCCCAGCATTTT

d_call: .
j_call: TRBJ2-7
v_call: TRBV9
cdr3_aa: CASSATGEEQYF
cdr3_nt: TGTGCCAGCAGCGCCACGGGAGAGGAGCAGTACTTC

d_call: TRBD1
j_call: TRBJ1-1
v_call: TRBV14
cdr3_aa: CASSPRQGWTEAFF
cdr3_nt: TGTGCCAGCAGCCCTCGACAGGGGTGGACTGAAGCTTTCTTT

d_call: TRBD2
j_call: TRBJ2-7
v_call: TRBV5-1
cdr3_aa: CASSPGTSGSGQYF
cdr3_nt: TGCGCCAGCAGCCCGGGGACTAGCGGGAGTGGGCAGTACTTC

d_call: TRBD1
j_call: TRBJ1-1
v_call: TRBV5-6
cdr3_aa: CASSPGQAPEAFF
cdr3_nt: TGTGCCAGCAGCCCGGGACAGGCTCCAGAAGCTTTCTTT

d_call: TRBD1
j_call: TRBJ1-2
v_call: TRBV10-3
cdr3_aa: CAIGQGDYGYTF
cdr3_nt: TGTGCCATCGGACAGGGCGACTATGGCTACACCTTC

d_call: .
j_call: TRBJ1-2
v_call: TRBV12-3/TRBV12-4
cdr3_aa: CASSDTNYGYTF
cdr3_nt: TGTGCCAGCAGTGATACTAACTATGGCTACACCTTC

d_call: TRBD1
j_call: TRBJ1-2
v_call: TRBV20-1
cdr3_aa: CSASPGGRGPAYGYTF
cdr3_nt: TGCAGTGCTAGCCCGGGGGGGAGGGGGCCCGCATATGGCTACACCTTC

d_call: .
j_call: TRBJ1-2
v_call: TRBV9
cdr3_aa: CASSASGPRDGYTF
cdr3_nt: TGTGCCAGCAGCGCGTCGGGCCCACGGGATGGCTACACCTTC

d_call: TRBD2
j_call: TRBJ2-3
v_call: TRBV3-1
cdr3_aa: CASSQDPPGLATDTQYF
cdr3_nt: TGTGCCAGCAGCCAAGATCCTCCGGGACTAGCTACAGATACGCAGTATTTT

d_call: .
j_call: TRBJ1-1
v_call: TRBV4-1
cdr3_aa: CASSPGLGNTEAFF
cdr3_nt: TGCGCCAGCAGCCCCGGGTTGGGGAACACTGAAGCTTTCTTT

d_call: TRBD1
j_call: TRBJ2-7
v_call: TRBV5-4
cdr3_aa: CATTGTGGIYEQYF
cdr3_nt: TGTGCCACCACCGGGACAGGGGGTATATACGAGCAGTACTTC

d_call: TRBD1
j_call: TRBJ1-2
v_call: TRBV6-1
cdr3_aa: CASSESTGGLDYGYTF
cdr3_nt: TGTGCCAGCAGTGAATCGACAGGGGGCCTCGATTATGGCTACACCTTC